This T cell receptor (beta chain) emerged from a study of blood T cell repertoires in COVID-19. In the study overall: PBMCs, B-cell-depleted T cells, or T cells provided the cDNA or gDNA that made up the material.

TCRdb keeps only in-frame clones here, not all; method: immunoSEQ multiplex PCR. The sample holds under 250,000 clones, about 93% seen once. The junction had 9 bases not matched to a gene; V was cut back by 5 bases and J by 2 bases. Per germline, CDR1 LNHDA and CDR2 SQIVND (reference sequence). The CDR3 totals 16 residues. The chain links TRBV19 to TRBJ2-7, with 10 bases lining up with TRBD1. The sequenced material came from peripheral blood. This TCR was sampled from a man between 60 and 75 years old with COVID-19, enrolled during active disease. The CDR3 nucleotides are TGTGCCAGTAGTCTCCTAGACAGGGGGCGACCCTACGAGCAGTACTTC. Amino acid sequence: CASSLLDRGRPYEQYF.